This T cell receptor beta chain is drawn from a study of regulatory T cells in long-lasting Graves disease. Study-level information: Prior antithyroid drug treatment in newly diagnosed Graves' patients lasted under 3 months.

The sample's time point: newly diagnosed GD, antithyroid drugs for less than 3 months. Extracted PBMC RNA gave rise to the TCR library. American Thyroid Association guidelines defined how Graves' disease was diagnosed. TCR beta libraries were built with iRepertoire HTBI primers and Arm-PCR of CDR3 regions. TCRdb called the multiplex PCR reads again in MiXCR, with one record for every CDR3 protein. Among hundreds of thousands of distinct CDR3 sequences listed, about 16% were seen once. This clonotype has only a few counts. A read error may explain this, as a much larger clone is one base away. The sample was also reused in another study, on T cells in Graves' hyperthyroidism and ophthalmopathy. From that report: Carried out on the TCR CDR3, a first-round RT-PCR used the HTBI primer set.

The input for sequencing was peripheral blood mononuclear cells (PBMCs), taken at new diagnosis, from a patient treated with antithyroid drugs. The sequence was collected from a woman aged 40 to 65 with Graves disease.

CDR3 nucleotides: TGTGCCATCAGTGAGGACAGCTACGAGCAGTACTTC. Translating it yields CAISEDSYEQYF. The gene calls are TRBV10-3 and TRBJ2-7, with a tentative D call TRBD1 (5 bases). The CDR3 consists of 12 residues. CDR1 ENHRY and CDR2 SYGVKD come from the germline V gene. With 2 bases removed from V and 3 bases from J, the gap between germline ends came to 5 bases.